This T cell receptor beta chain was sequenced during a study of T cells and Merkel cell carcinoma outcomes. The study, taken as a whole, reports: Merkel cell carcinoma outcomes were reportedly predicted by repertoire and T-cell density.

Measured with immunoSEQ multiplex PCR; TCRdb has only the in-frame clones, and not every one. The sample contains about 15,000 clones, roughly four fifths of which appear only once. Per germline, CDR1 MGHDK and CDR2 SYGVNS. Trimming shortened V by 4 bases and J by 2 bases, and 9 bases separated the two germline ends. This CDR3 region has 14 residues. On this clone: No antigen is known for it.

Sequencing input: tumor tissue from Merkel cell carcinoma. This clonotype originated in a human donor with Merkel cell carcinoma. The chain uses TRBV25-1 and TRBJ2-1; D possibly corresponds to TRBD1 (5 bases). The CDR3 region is CASSGAGPYNEQFF. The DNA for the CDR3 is TGTGCCAGCAGTGGGGCAGGGCCCTACAATGAGCAGTTCTTC.